These 20 T cell receptor beta chains originate from one sample sequenced in a study of blood T cell repertoires in COVID-19. The protocol was immunoSEQ multiplex PCR, while the TCRdb copy is restricted to in-frame clones and leaves out a portion. Here the sample spans approximately 44,000 clones, 87% being singletons. Sequencing was done on a sample of peripheral blood. These receptors came from a man in his 60s with acute or convalescent COVID-19.

In its sample, this clone was seen a few times. This chain's CDR3 is CASSLRQGSWDYEQYF. CDR3 bases: TGTGCCAGCAGCCTCAGACAGGGCTCGTGGGACTACGAGCAGTACTTC. The chain combines TRBV4-2 with TRBJ2-7; 7 bases map to TRBD1. The CDR3 length is 16 residues. V was pared by 4 bases and J by 3 bases, with 12 bases of the junction left unmatched. Germline V lookup: CDR1 LGHNA, CDR2 YNFKEQ.

This rearrangement joins TRBV9 to TRBJ2-1; 15 bases align to TRBD2. The V gene's germline CDR1 is SGDLS and CDR2 YYNGEE. Unmatched junction bases numbered 17, after V lost 3 bases and J lost 7 bases. This CDR3 has 20 residues. Here the CDR3 reads CASSGGTSGGLKTLGNEQFF. Here the CDR3 DNA reads TGTGCCAGCAGCGGTGGGACTAGCGGGGGGTTAAAAACTCTGGGGAATGAGCAGTTCTTC.

The chain couples TRBV10-2 to TRBJ1-2; no reliable D call. Trimming pared 5 bases from V and 4 bases from J, leaving 17 bases between. Germline V lookup: CDR1 WSHSY, CDR2 SAAADI. This CDR3 is 15 amino acids long. The DNA of the CDR3 is TGCGCCAGCAGTCTAGGACTTACGAGAGGCTATGGCTACACCTTC. This translates into CASSLGLTRGYGYTF.

A few counts support this clone. The CDR3 DNA is TGTGCCAGCAGCCTGGGACAGAATTCGTTCCAAGAGACCCAGTACTTC. This gives the protein CASSLGQNSFQETQYF. The gene calls are TRBV7-6 and TRBJ2-5, with TRBD1 matching 7 bases. This CDR3 is 16 amino acids long. Germline V gene sequence: CDR1 SGHVS, CDR2 FNYEAQ. V gave up 5 bases and J gave up 1 base; unmatched junction bases: 10.

The genes are TRBV5-1 and TRBJ1-4, with a tentative D call TRBD1 (5 bases). The CDR3 has 15 amino acids. Trimming removed 4 bases from V and 8 bases from J, with 18 bases in between. CDR1 is SGHRS and CDR2 is YFSETQ in the germline V gene. This CDR3 reads CASSAPGSKGEKLFF. The CDR3 DNA reads TGCGCCAGCAGCGCCCCAGGTTCCAAGGGGGAAAAACTGTTTTTT.

J is TRBJ2-2 and V is TRBV3-1 (or the pseudogene TRBV3-2), with TRBD1 identical over 7 bases. The V segment lost 6 bases and the J segment 4 bases; nucleotides outside the gene matches: 5. Germline CDR1 is LGHDT and CDR2 is YNNKEL (reference sequence). The CDR3 consists of 14 residues. The CDR3 region is CASRAPGGTGELFF. CDR3 nucleotides: TGTGCCAGCAGAGCCCCAGGGGGCACCGGGGAGCTGTTTTTT.

This chain uses TRBV5-1 with TRBJ1-1; D call uncertain. With 1 base removed from V and 1 base from J, the gap between germline ends came to 11 bases. The CDR3 runs to 15 residues. Germline V lookup: CDR1 SGHRS, CDR2 YFSETQ. DNA of the CDR3: TGCGCCAGCAGCTTGAGTAGGAGAGAGAACACTGAAGCTTTCTTT. It encodes CASSLSRRENTEAFF.

J is TRBJ1-2 and V is TRBV5-5; TRBD1 matches at 8 bases. V was pared by 3 bases and J by 4 bases, with 5 bases of the junction left unmatched. The germline gives CDR1 SGHKS, CDR2 YYEKEE (reference sequence). The CDR3 has 14 amino acids. The CDR3 DNA sequence: TGTGCCAGCAGCTCCAGGGGGCTGGGCTATGGCTACACCTTC. This sequence encodes CASSSRGLGYGYTF.

This chain uses TRBV11-3 with TRBJ2-3; TRBD2 aligns across 7 bases. V dropped 4 bases and J dropped 2; count of bases not matched to a gene: 3. CDR1 SGHNT and CDR2 YENEEA come from the germline V gene. The CDR3 sequence is 14 residues long. This CDR3 reads CASSYGTITDTQYF. For the CDR3, the DNA is TGTGCCAGCAGCTACGGGACTATCACAGATACGCAGTATTTT.

The chain has TRBV18 and TRBJ1-2; maybe TRBD1 (5 bases). The CDR3 is 15 amino acids. The germline V and J ends were trimmed by 2 bases and 0 bases, with 10 bases remaining between them. Per germline, CDR1 KGHSH and CDR2 LQKENI. CDR3 sequence: CASSPGPGPNYGYTF. The CDR3 bases are TGTGCCAGCTCACCAGGGCCAGGGCCTAACTATGGCTACACCTTC.

The J gene is TRBJ1-2, the V gene TRBV28; D perhaps matches TRBD1 (5 bases). V lost 3 bases to trimming and J lost 5 bases, with 10 bases between them. The CDR3 consists of 13 residues. CDR1 is MDHEN, CDR2 SYDVKM, per germline. The CDR3 DNA sequence: TGTGCCAGCAGTTTTGATGACAGATATGGCTACACCTTC. It yields the protein CASSFDDRYGYTF.

The rearrangement joins TRBV10-3 to TRBJ2-7; D is unresolved. Trimming shortened V by 3 bases and J by 1 base, and 4 bases separated the two germline ends. Per germline, CDR1 ENHRY and CDR2 SYGVKD. The CDR3 contains 12 residues. CDR3 sequence reads: CAISDSSYEQYF. In DNA, the CDR3 is TGTGCCATCAGTGACAGTTCCTACGAGCAGTACTTC.

CDR3 region: CASIKDGTNYGYTF. Written as DNA, the CDR3 is TGTGCCAGCATTAAAGACGGGACTAACTATGGCTACACCTTC. The chain is built from TRBV6-6 and TRBJ1-2; D unclear. V lost 7 bases and J 0 bases, leaving 12 bases between the germline ends. CDR3 length: 14 residues. CDR1 and CDR2 (germline): MNHNY, SVGAGI (reference sequence).

The CDR3 spells CSVEDRAGQETQYF. As DNA, the CDR3 is TGCAGCGTTGAAGATCGGGCAGGGCAAGAGACCCAGTACTTC. The V and J genes are TRBV29-1 and TRBJ2-5; D may be TRBD1 (5 bases). The CDR3 runs to 14 residues. With 0 bases removed from V and 2 bases from J, the gap between germline ends came to 10 bases. CDR1 SQVTM and CDR2 ANQGSEA come from the germline V gene.

The sample holds a few counts of this clone. The J gene is TRBJ1-6, the V gene TRBV30; D possibly corresponds to TRBD1 (6 bases). CDR1 and CDR2 (germline): GTSNPN, SVGIG (reference sequence). V lost 0 bases and J lost 7, with 16 bases in between. This CDR3 has 16 amino acids. The CDR3 is CAWSVDRTLFNSPLHF. CDR3 DNA: TGTGCCTGGAGTGTAGACAGGACCCTCTTCAATTCACCCCTCCACTTT.

The chain joins TRBV5-4 to TRBJ2-1, with D possibly being TRBD1 (6 bases). From germline, CDR1 is SGHNT and CDR2 YYREEE (reference sequence). The CDR3 is 15 amino acids. V shed 0 bases and J shed 5 bases, with 12 bases lying between them. The CDR3: CASSLEGQIHNEQFF. The CDR3 DNA reads TGTGCCAGCAGCTTGGAAGGACAGATTCACAATGAGCAGTTCTTC.

The genes are TRBV5-6 and TRBJ1-2, with TRBD1 identical over 7 bases. The CDR3 totals 13 residues. Germline values: CDR1 SGHDT, CDR2 YYEEEE. V gave up 2 bases and J gave up 7 bases; unmatched junction bases: 5. The DNA for the CDR3 is TGTGCCAGCAGCTTAGGGGGCCCTAGTGGCTACACCTTC. Amino acids: CASSLGGPSGYTF.

In its sample, this clone was seen a few times. V is TRBV4-2 and J is TRBJ1-1; a weak D match, TRBD1 (6 bases). The CDR3 is made up of 15 amino acids. CDR1 is LGHNA and CDR2 is YNFKEQ in the germline V gene. Trimming cost V 3 bases and J 0 bases, with 11 bases left between them. CDR3 residues: CASSQGGGMNTEAFF. The CDR3 region has the DNA TGTGCCAGCAGCCAGGGGGGGGGCATGAACACTGAAGCTTTCTTT.

This clone was seen just once. The gene calls are TRBV27 and TRBJ2-7; 9 bases agree with TRBD1. This CDR3 comprises 15 residues. V gave up 3 bases and J gave up 6 bases; unmatched junction bases: 9. The V gene's germline CDR1 is MNHEY and CDR2 SMNVEV (reference sequence). DNA for the CDR3: TGTGCCAGCAGTTTTCATACCGGGACAGGGTTCGAGCAGTACTTC. Protein: CASSFHTGTGFEQYF.

The V gene is TRBV5-1, the J gene TRBJ2-1; 12 bases map to TRBD2. The CDR3 length is 16 residues. Trimming took 4 bases from V and 10 from J; bases not matched to a gene: 12. Germline assignment: CDR1 SGHRS and CDR2 YFSETQ. The CDR3 DNA sequence: TGCGCCAGCAGCCTACGGACTAGCGGGGAGACATCGGAGCAGTTCTTC. This encodes CASSLRTSGETSEQFF.